Listed here are 23 T cell receptor beta chains from one sample, sequenced in a study of blood T cell repertoires in COVID-19 (TCRdb year 2020). The method was the immunoSEQ multiplex PCR assay. TCRdb's version of the immuneACCESS table is confined to in-frame rearrangements and falls short of the full clone set. An unresolved V gene accounts for under half of the shortfall where checked; the remainder is of unknown origin. The sample includes 290,000 or so clones, with 90% observed a single time. Around 4.4% of the sample is held by the ten biggest clonotypes. Sequenced sample: PBMCs or T cells enriched from blood (not recorded which). The origin of the receptors is a woman aged 18-29 years with acute COVID-19.

This chain connects TRBV5-1 to TRBJ2-7; 9 nucleotides agree with TRBD2. CDR3 length: 18 residues. Per germline, CDR1 SGHRS and CDR2 YFSETQ. With 0 bases clipped from V and 0 bases from J, the junction kept 10 bases outside the gene matches. CDR3 region: CASSLGLTSGALSYEQYF. CDR3 DNA sequence: TGCGCCAGCAGCTTGGGACTGACTAGCGGAGCCCTCTCCTACGAGCAGTACTTC. The full variable domain, completed using reference TRBV5-1 and TRBJ2-7, is KAGVTQTPRYLIKTRGQQVTLSCSPISGHRSVSWYQQTPGQGLQFLFEYFSETQRNKGNFPGRFSGRQFSNSRSEMNVSTLELGDSALYLCASSLGLTSGALSYEQYFGPGTRLTVT.

The chain combines TRBV12-2 with TRBJ2-7; the tabulated D call, TRBD2, remains unverified against the DNA. TRBV12-2 is shown as a pseudogene. The CDR3 loop spans 15 amino acids. CDR3 protein: CASRLSQAGDCEQYF. CDR3 DNA sequence: TGTGCAAGTCGCTTAAGTCAAGCGGGAGACTGCGAGCAGTACTTC.

CDR3 coding DNA: TGTGCCAGCAGCGTAGGCGGGGGCTCAGAGACCCAGTACTTC. Translating gives CASSVGGGSETQYF. This chain links TRBV9 with TRBJ2-5; maybe TRBD2 (7 bases). Germline V gene sequence: CDR1 SGDLS, CDR2 YYNGEE. The CDR3 is made up of 14 amino acids. The germline V and J ends were trimmed by 0 bases and 4 bases, with 10 bases remaining between them. The whole variable domain, remainder taken from reference TRBV9 and TRBJ2-5, is DSGVTQTPKHLITATGQRVTLRCSPRSGDLSVYWYQQSLDQGLQFLIQYYNGEERAKGNILERFSAQQFPDLHSELNLSSLELGDSALYFCASSVGGGSETQYFGPGTRLLVL.

This rearrangement joins TRBV24-1 to TRBJ1-3; TRBD1 might be the D (6 bases). V lost 4 bases to trimming and J lost 3 bases, with 9 bases between them. CDR3 length: 14 amino acids. Germline CDR1 is KGHDR and CDR2 is SFDVKD. The CDR3 region has the DNA TGTGCCACCAGTGACGCAGGGGATGGAAACACCATATATTTT. This encodes CATSDAGDGNTIYF.

The V call is TRBV21-1, the J call TRBJ1-1. TRBV21-1 is a known pseudogene. The CDR3 is 16 amino acids. CDR3 loop: CASSKKRGSAYTEAFF. CDR3 nucleotide sequence: TGTGCCAGCAGCAAAAAACGGGGGTCCGCATACACTGAAGCTTTCTTT.

This clone turned up a few times. The rearrangement uses TRBV5-1 and TRBJ2-3; TRBD2 matches at 12 bases. This CDR3 has 17 residues. Germline V gives CDR1 SGHRS, CDR2 YFSETQ. V lost 3 bases, J lost 5 bases, and 10 bases stayed unmatched. CDR3 sequence: CASSSSGRAEFGDTQYF. CDR3 bases: TGCGCCAGCAGCTCTAGCGGGAGGGCGGAGTTCGGAGATACGCAGTATTTT.

The chain links TRBV12-5 to TRBJ2-5; TRBD2 matches at 15 bases. The germline CDR1 and CDR2 sequences are LGHNT and FRNRAP. The CDR3 has 16 amino acids. Trimming took 5 bases from V and 4 from J; bases not matched to a gene: 5. The CDR3 spells CASGPGLAGGGETQYF. Here the CDR3 DNA reads TGTGCTAGTGGTCCGGGACTAGCGGGAGGTGGAGAGACCCAGTACTTC.

The rearrangement links TRBV4-1 to TRBJ2-7; tentatively, D is TRBD2 (5 bases). The CDR3 covers 15 residues. Trimming cost V 2 bases and J 2 bases, with 13 bases left between them. CDR1 is MGHRA, CDR2 YSYEKL, per germline. The DNA of the CDR3 is TGCGCCAGCAGCCAATTGGAGACTACCCCCTACGAGCAGTACTTC. Protein product: CASSQLETTPYEQYF.

Points on this clone: This sample includes further DNA sequences coding for the same CDR3. This chain links TRBV19 with TRBJ1-5, with 7 bases that match TRBD1. Unmatched junction bases numbered 0, after V lost 2 bases and J lost 5 bases. Germline loops: CDR1 LNHDA, CDR2 SQIVND (reference sequence). CDR3 length: 13 amino acids. The CDR3 protein is CASSIQGDQPQHF. The CDR3 nucleotides read TGTGCCAGTAGTATACAGGGGGATCAGCCCCAGCATTTT. The full variable domain, with the rest looked up from reference TRBV19 and TRBJ1-5, is DGGITQSPKYLFRKEGQNVTLSCEQNLNHDAMYWYRQDPGQGLRLIYYSQIVNDFQKGDIAEGYSVSREKKESFPLTVTSAQKNPTAFYLCASSIQGDQPQHFGDGTRLSIL.

V usage is TRBV7-2 and J usage is TRBJ2-3, with D perhaps TRBD2 (5 bases). V was clipped by 1 base and J by 2 bases, with 16 bases between them. The CDR3 loop spans 17 amino acids. Germline CDR1 and CDR2: SGHTA and FQGNSA. The CDR3 coding sequence is TGTGCCAGCAGCTTAGTAGCGACTATATCCCCCACAGATACGCAGTATTTT. Amino acid sequence: CASSLVATISPTDTQYF.

This sequence joins TRBV19 and TRBJ1-2; D is perhaps TRBD1 (6 bases). The germline V gene has CDR1 LNHDA and CDR2 SQIVND (reference sequence). V lost 11 bases, J lost 2 bases, and 21 bases lay in between. This CDR3 has 15 residues. CDR3 in DNA: TGTGCCGCAAAGGCCGGGGACACCGTCAACTATGGCTACACCTTC. It encodes CAAKAGDTVNYGYTF.

J is TRBJ1-1 and V is TRBV19; D not resolved. CDR1 is LNHDA and CDR2 is SQIVND in the germline V gene (reference sequence). This CDR3 spans 14 amino acids. Trimming took off 0 bases at V and 5 bases at J, with 10 bases between the two ends. The CDR3, as DNA: TGTGCCAGTAGTATAGATCCAGGTTGGACTGAAGCTTTCTTT. This gives the protein CASSIDPGWTEAFF.

This chain uses TRBV5-1 with TRBJ2-5; 9 positions match TRBD1. V was clipped by 4 bases and J by 1 base; unmatched bases: 5. The CDR3 extends over 15 amino acids. Germline CDR1 SGHRS, CDR2 YFSETQ. In DNA form, the CDR3 reads TGCGCCAGCAGCAGGGACAGGGCCTTCCAAGAGACCCAGTACTTC. Protein product: CASSRDRAFQETQYF.

Within the sample, this clone is medium-sized. The genes are TRBV19 and TRBJ2-1; D may be TRBD1 (5 bases). Germline-derived CDR1 and CDR2 are LNHDA and SQIVND (reference sequence). The CDR3 extends over 12 amino acids. V gave up 2 bases and J gave up 7 bases, with 6 bases separating them. The DNA for the CDR3 is TGTGCCAGTAGTATACAGGGTAATGAGCAGTTCTTC. As protein: CASSIQGNEQFF. Full variable domain (remainder filled in from reference TRBV19 and TRBJ2-1): DGGITQSPKYLFRKEGQNVTLSCEQNLNHDAMYWYRQDPGQGLRLIYYSQIVNDFQKGDIAEGYSVSREKKESFPLTVTSAQKNPTAFYLCASSIQGNEQFFGPGTRLTVL.

The J gene is TRBJ1-4, the V gene TRBV28; a weak D match, TRBD1 (6 bases). There are 15 residues in the CDR3. Trimming cost V 2 bases and J 5 bases, with 12 bases left between them. In germline, CDR1 is MDHEN, CDR2 SYDVKM. CDR3 in amino acids: CASSLRGTRNEKLFF. The DNA of the CDR3 is TGTGCCAGCAGTTTACGAGGGACAAGGAATGAAAAACTGTTTTTT. Filled out from reference TRBV28 and TRBJ1-4, the complete variable domain reads DVKVTQSSRYLVKRTGEKVFLECVQDMDHENMFWYRQDPGLGLRLIYFSYDVKMKEKGDIPEGYSVSREKKERFSLILESASTNQTSMYLCASSLRGTRNEKLFFGSGTQLSVL.

Details on this clone: Other DNA sequences in this sample translate to the same CDR3. This rearrangement joins TRBV24-1 to TRBJ1-5, with D unclear. This CDR3 comprises 12 residues. Trimming removed 4 bases from V and 4 bases from J, with 4 bases in between. CDR1 KGHDR and CDR2 SFDVKD come from the germline V gene. The CDR3 DNA reads as TGTGCCACCAGTGACCTAAATCAGCCCCAGCATTTT. Translated: CATSDLNQPQHF.

This clone was observed once. J is TRBJ2-4 and V is TRBV7-2, with 11 positions matching TRBD1. With 3 bases clipped from V and 2 bases from J, the junction kept 6 bases outside the gene matches. This CDR3 has 17 residues. The germline gives CDR1 SGHTA, CDR2 FQGNSA. In DNA form, the CDR3 reads TGTGCCAGCAGCTTGGTGGGACAGGGGGTGACCAAAAACATTCAGTACTTC. Protein sequence: CASSLVGQGVTKNIQYF.

The rearrangement uses TRBV2 and TRBJ1-6; TRBD1 might be the D (6 bases). The ends were cut back, 6 bases at V and 9 bases at J, with 21 bases in the middle. The CDR3 extends over 16 amino acids. CDR1 SNHLY and CDR2 FYNNEI come from the germline V gene. The CDR3 is CASSAGHSRGSSPLHF. In nucleotides, the CDR3 is TGTGCCAGCAGCGCCGGACATTCGAGGGGGAGTTCACCCCTCCACTTT. Drawing the rest from reference TRBV2 and TRBJ1-6, the complete variable domain is EPEVTQTPSHQVTQMGQEVILRCVPISNHLYFYWYRQILGQKVEFLVSFYNNEISEKSEIFDDQFSVERPDGSNFTLKIRSTKLEDSAMYFCASSAGHSRGSSPLHFGNGTRLTVT.

J is TRBJ1-2 and V is TRBV10-3; 9 bases align to TRBD1. CDR1 ENHRY and CDR2 SYGVKD come from the germline V gene. Germline trimming cut 4 bases from V and 3 bases from J; bases unmatched to any gene: 6. The length of the CDR3 is 15 residues. CDR3: CAISVTGGADYGYTF. Written as DNA, the CDR3 is TGTGCCATCAGTGTTACAGGGGGCGCAGACTATGGCTACACCTTC.

The rearrangement uses TRBV7-2 and TRBJ2-2; 10 bases fit TRBD2. The CDR3 has 16 residues. V was clipped by 5 bases and J by 6 bases; unmatched bases: 9. CDR1 SGHTA and CDR2 FQGNSA come from the germline V gene. The CDR3 nucleotides are TGTGCCAGCAGCCCCCTTAGCGGGAGGTCGGCCGGGGAGCTGTTTTTT. It is translated as CASSPLSGRSAGELFF.

The CDR3 loop is CAWSVSLATDTQYF. The CDR3 DNA sequence: TGTGCCTGGAGTGTTTCACTAGCCACAGATACGCAGTATTTT. The chain links TRBV30 to TRBJ2-3; possibly TRBD2 for D (6 bases). This CDR3 is 14 amino acids long. The germline gives CDR1 GTSNPN, CDR2 SVGIG (reference sequence). The V end was cut by 0 bases, the J end by 2 bases, with 9 bases between.

The V call is TRBV3-1 (or the pseudogene TRBV3-2), the J call TRBJ2-1; the match to TRBD2 covers 13 bases. The CDR3 has 16 amino acids. Germline V CDR1 and CDR2: LGHDT, YNNKEL (reference sequence). J was trimmed by 10 bases and V by 3 bases; bases with no gene match: 9. The DNA for the CDR3 is TGTGCCAGCAGCCAGCAGGCCGGGACTAGCGGGACCGAGCAGTTCTTC. It translates to CASSQQAGTSGTEQFF.

The CDR3 DNA sequence: TGTGCCAGCTCGGGGGGCCCTCAGCCCCAGCATTTT. Protein: CASSGGPQPQHF. The chain recombines TRBV6-5 with TRBJ1-5; maybe TRBD1 (6 bases). CDR3 size: 12 residues. From germline, CDR1 is MNHEY and CDR2 SVGAGI. Trimming took 8 bases from V and 6 from J, leaving 11 bases between them.